These T cell receptor beta chains were read from a single sample in a study of shared clonotypes between healthy human individuals. Method: immunoSEQ multiplex PCR; TCRdb's copy keeps in-frame clones and lacks some. The sample includes about 680,000 clones, less than 80% of them seen just once. The sequencing sample was made of memory CD4+ T cells sorted from blood. The receptors were gathered from a woman under 40 in good health. Each CDR3 is given with its conserved first and last residue. A D gene is named only where the DNA matches it firmly. Only part of the rows carry a size: once, few, many, or a class if the clone is expanded.

v_call,clone_size,d_call,j_call,cdr3_nt,cdr3_aa
TRBV5-1,-,TRBD1,TRBJ2-5,TGCGCCAGCAGCTTGGGAGACGCAGGGGGCCGAAGAGAGACCCAGTACTTC,CASSLGDAGGRRETQYF
TRBV6-6,-,TRBD1,TRBJ1-2,TGTGCCAGCAGACTACCGGGACAGGCCACCAAGGGCTACACCTTC,CASRLPGQATKGYTF
TRBV2,few,-,TRBJ2-1,TGTGCCAGCAGTGATAGGACCACGTACAATGAGCAGTTCTTC,CASSDRTTYNEQFF
TRBV4-1,-,-,TRBJ2-2,TGCGCCAGCAGCCAAGTAGTAATCATGGCGAATCAGCCTAACACCGGGGAGCTGTTTTTT,CASSQVVIMANQPNTGELFF
TRBV5-1,-,-,TRBJ2-1,TGCGCCAGCAGCGAAGGAGCGGGTAGCGATGAGCAGTTCTTC,CASSEGAGSDEQFF
TRBV5-1,-,-,TRBJ2-7,TGCGCCAGCAGCTGGGGACATGAGAGCTCCTACGAGCAGTACTTC,CASSWGHESSYEQYF
TRBV6-5,-,-,TRBJ2-1,TGTGCCAGCAGTGGGGCCCCAAGCTCCTACAATGAGCAGTTCTTC,CASSGAPSSYNEQFF
TRBV19,-,TRBD1,TRBJ1-5,TGTGCCAGTAGTATTCGTGGGCCTCCGGGACAGGGGGCTAGAGACAATCAGCCCCAGCATTTT,CASSIRGPPGQGARDNQPQHF
TRBV7-6,-,-,TRBJ2-5,TGTGCCAGCAGCTTAGCGGGGAGTCCTAGAGCCCAAGAGACCCAGTACTTC,CASSLAGSPRAQETQYF
TRBV28,few,-,TRBJ1-6,TGTGCCAGCAGTTTTGCGACCCGCTCACCCCTTGGTTCACCCCTCCACTTT,CASSFATRSPLGSPLHF
TRBV7-2,few,TRBD2,TRBJ2-1,TGTGCCAGCAGCTTATGGAGCGGGGGGCTCTCCTACAATGAGCAGTTCTTC,CASSLWSGGLSYNEQFF
TRBV25-1,-,TRBD1,TRBJ1-1,TGTGCCAGCAGCCCCCGGACAGGGGCGTTCTTGAACACTGAAGCTTTCTTT,CASSPRTGAFLNTEAFF
TRBV15,-,-,TRBJ1-3,TGTGCCACCAGGACAGTCTCTGGAAACACCATATATTTT,CATRTVSGNTIYF
TRBV10-3,-,-,TRBJ2-7,TGTGCCATCAGCCAGGGTGAGAGCTACGAGCAGTACTTC,CAISQGESYEQYF
TRBV7-9,-,TRBD1,TRBJ1-2,TGTGCCAGCAGCGGACCCACGGGACAGCAGAACTATGGCTACACCTTC,CASSGPTGQQNYGYTF
TRBV30,-,TRBD1,TRBJ1-2,TGTGCCTGGAACCCCGGGACAGGGGGCTTGGACGGCTACACCTTC,CAWNPGTGGLDGYTF
TRBV5-4,-,-,TRBJ2-3,TGTGCCAGCAGCTTGGGTGGGAGACGGGCAGATACGCAGTATTTT,CASSLGGRRADTQYF
TRBV11-2,-,-,TRBJ1-2,TGTGCCAGCAGCACACTTGGCCCGGGGAGAGATGGCTACACCTTC,CASSTLGPGRDGYTF
TRBV7-8,once,TRBD1,TRBJ2-6,TGTGCCAGCAGCCTAGACTCCGTTGGACAGGGAATCTCTGGGGCCAACGTCCTGACTTTC,CASSLDSVGQGISGANVLTF
TRBV5-1,-,-,TRBJ1-2,TGCGCCAGCAGCCGGGAGGAAGGAGGTAACTATGGCTACACCTTC,CASSREEGGNYGYTF
TRBV28,few,TRBD1,TRBJ1-2,TGTGCCAGCAGACCGCCGACAGGGAAGGGCTACACCTTC,CASRPPTGKGYTF
TRBV6-5,-,-,TRBJ1-2,TGTGCCAGCAGTCCCGGACGGGGAATGAATGGCTACACCTTC,CASSPGRGMNGYTF
TRBV11-2,-,-,TRBJ1-4,TGTGCCAGCAGCTTAGATCGCAGGAATAATGAAAAACTGTTTTTT,CASSLDRRNNEKLFF
TRBV5-8,-,-,TRBJ1-1,TGTGCCAGCAGCTTCGGCACTGAAGCTTTCTTT,CASSFGTEAFF
TRBV5-1,-,-,TRBJ1-4,TGCGCCAGCAGCGACGTCAGAAGTGAAAAACTGTTTTTT,CASSDVRSEKLFF
TRBV28,-,TRBD1,TRBJ1-5,TGTGCCAGCAGTTTTCTGGGACAGCTCTCGAAGGCCAGAAGCAATCAGCCCCAGCATTTT,CASSFLGQLSKARSNQPQHF
TRBV18,few,-,TRBJ2-7,TGTGCCAGCTCACCGGGAGACAGGATCTACGAGCAGTACTTC,CASSPGDRIYEQYF
TRBV30,-,TRBD1,TRBJ2-1,TGTGCCCGACAAAGACCGGGACAGGGGTTGACTAGCGAGGTTTGTGAGCAGTTCTTC,CARQRPGQGLTSEVCEQFF
TRBV6-5,-,TRBD2,TRBJ2-1,TGTGCCAGCAGAATAGCGGGAGGTTCCTACAATGAGCAGTTCTTC,CASRIAGGSYNEQFF
TRBV11-1,-,TRBD1,TRBJ1-5,TGTGCCAGCAGCTCGACAGGGTCAGGCAATCAGCCCCAGCATTTT,CASSSTGSGNQPQHF
TRBV28,-,-,TRBJ2-7,TGTGCCAGCAGGGCAGCGGAATACTACGAGCAGTACTTC,CASRAAEYYEQYF
TRBV28,-,TRBD2,TRBJ2-7,TGTGCCAGCAGTGTAGCCGGGACTAGAGGTTCCAACGAGCAGTACTTC,CASSVAGTRGSNEQYF
TRBV15,-,-,TRBJ1-5,TGTGCCACCAGCAGAGATCAAGGGGGGAAGGAGCCCCAGCATTTT,CATSRDQGGKEPQHF
TRBV6-1,-,TRBD2,TRBJ2-1,TGTGCCAGCAGTGGGAGGGAACGAGCGGGAGGGGTAGGGCAGTTCTTC,CASSGRERAGGVGQFF
TRBV7-9,once,-,TRBJ1-3,TGTGCCAGCAGCCTGACAGCCGACTCTGGAAACACCATATATTTT,CASSLTADSGNTIYF
TRBV2,-,-,TRBJ2-7,TGTGCCAGCAACGGAGGAGGGACCGAGCAGTACTTC,CASNGGGTEQYF
TRBV11-2,-,TRBD2,TRBJ2-5,TGTGCCAGCAGCCAAGGGCTAGCGGGAGAAGGAGAGACCCAGTACTTC,CASSQGLAGEGETQYF
TRBV5-1,-,-,TRBJ2-1,TGCGCCAGCGCCCAGGGCATGACCTACAATGAGCAGTTCTTC,CASAQGMTYNEQFF
TRBV6-5,-,TRBD1,TRBJ1-1,TGTGCCAGCAACCTGGGACAGAAGAACACTGAAGCTTTCTTT,CASNLGQKNTEAFF
TRBV29-1,-,TRBD2,TRBJ2-1,TGCAGCGTTGAAGCGAAAATCACACTAGCGGGAGGTTCCCCTCTATTTGACAATGAGCAGTTCTTC,CSVEAKITLAGGSPLFDNEQFF
TRBV9,-,TRBD1,TRBJ1-2,TGTGCCAGTTCGGGCAGGGGGCTTGGCTACACCTTC,CASSGRGLGYTF
TRBV5-1,-,-,TRBJ1-1,TGCGCCAGCAGCTTGGCCCAGCCTTACACTGAAGCTTTCTTT,CASSLAQPYTEAFF
TRBV25-1,-,-,TRBJ2-7,TGTGCCAGCAGTGACCCTAGAATCAACTACGAGCAGTACTTC,CASSDPRINYEQYF
TRBV5-4,-,-,TRBJ2-3,TGTGCCAGCAGCGGAAGGACGGAAGATACGCAGTATTTT,CASSGRTEDTQYF
TRBV10-1,-,-,TRBJ1-5,TGCGCCACTCAAACTAAGGCCGCAGGAATTCCGGACAGCTCAAATCAGCCCCAGCATTTT,CATQTKAAGIPDSSNQPQHF
TRBV4-1,-,-,TRBJ2-5,TGCGCCAGCAGCCAGACAGTGTTTGGGGAAGAGACCCAGTACTTC,CASSQTVFGEETQYF
TRBV2,few,TRBD1,TRBJ1-2,TGTGCCAGCAGTCTACAGGGGGCTAACTATGGCTACACCTTC,CASSLQGANYGYTF
TRBV11-2,few,TRBD1,TRBJ2-1,TGTGCCAGCAGCTTAGTCAGGACAGGGGGTATGGATGAGCAGTTCTTC,CASSLVRTGGMDEQFF
TRBV5-1,-,-,TRBJ2-5,TGCGCCAGCAGCTTGGAGGGTGGCGGGAAGGGAGAGACCCAGTACTTC,CASSLEGGGKGETQYF
TRBV7-8,-,-,TRBJ2-1,TGTGCCAGCAGCTTCTTAGCGGACTACTCCTACAATGAGCAGTTCTTC,CASSFLADYSYNEQFF
TRBV6-6,-,-,TRBJ1-6,TGTGCCAGCAGTTACCCTGTAAGCGGTTCACCCCTCCACTTT,CASSYPVSGSPLHF
TRBV5-1,-,TRBD2,TRBJ2-7,TGCGCCAGCAGCCCGACTAGCGGGAGTCGGTACGAGCAGTACTTC,CASSPTSGSRYEQYF
TRBV9,-,-,TRBJ1-3,TGTGCCAGCAGCGTAGGAGGAGGACAGCCTAACACCATATATTTT,CASSVGGGQPNTIYF
TRBV5-1,-,-,TRBJ1-4,TGCGCCAGCAGCTTGGATGGAACTAATGAAAAACTGTTTTTT,CASSLDGTNEKLFF
TRBV27,few,TRBD1,TRBJ2-1,TGTGCCAGCCACAGGGGTCTAGGGCCTGAGCAGTTCTTC,CASHRGLGPEQFF